Here is one T cell receptor beta chain with its context. Here immunoSEQ multiplex PCR was the method, and the copy in TCRdb shows in-frame clones only, minus some. The table records fewer than 450,000 clones, about 88% of them present only once. The data derive from a study of blood T cell repertoires in COVID-19. The V segment lost 7 bases and the J segment 1 base; nucleotides outside the gene matches: 5. Germline V gene lookup returns CDR1 ENHRY and CDR2 SYGVKD. The CDR3 covers 15 residues. This study enrolled people aged about 18 to 100 from 20 to 25 US geographic areas. The TCR sequence derives from a woman in her 30s who had recovered from COVID-19. The sequencing sample was made of PBMCs or T cells enriched from blood (not recorded which). The chain recombines TRBV10-3 with TRBJ2-3; TRBD2 matches 10 bases. CDR3 protein: CAITQGTSGTDTQYF. CDR3 nucleotide sequence: TGTGCCATCACCCAGGGGACTAGCGGCACAGATACGCAGTATTTT.